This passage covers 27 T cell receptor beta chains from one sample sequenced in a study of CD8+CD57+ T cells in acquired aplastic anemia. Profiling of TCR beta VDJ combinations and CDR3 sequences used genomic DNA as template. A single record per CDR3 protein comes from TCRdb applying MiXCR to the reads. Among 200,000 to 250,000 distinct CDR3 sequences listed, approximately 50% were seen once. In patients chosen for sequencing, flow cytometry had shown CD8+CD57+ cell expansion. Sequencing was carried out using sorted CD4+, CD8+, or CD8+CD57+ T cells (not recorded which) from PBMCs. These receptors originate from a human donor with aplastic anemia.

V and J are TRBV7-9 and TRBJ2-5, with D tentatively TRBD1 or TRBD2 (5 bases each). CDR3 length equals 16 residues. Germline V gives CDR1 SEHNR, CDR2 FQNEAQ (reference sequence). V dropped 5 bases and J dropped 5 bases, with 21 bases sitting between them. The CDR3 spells CASSGADWSGGETQYF. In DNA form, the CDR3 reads TGTGCCAGCAGCGGGGCTGACTGGAGCGGTGGCGAGACCCAGTACTTC.

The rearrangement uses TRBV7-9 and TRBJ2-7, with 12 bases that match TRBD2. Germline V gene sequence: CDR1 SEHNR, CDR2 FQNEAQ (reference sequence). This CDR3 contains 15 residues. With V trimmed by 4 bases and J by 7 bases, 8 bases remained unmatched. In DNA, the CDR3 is TGTGCCAGCAGCTCCCTAGCGGGGGGGCGTTATGAGCAGTACTTC. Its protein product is CASSSLAGGRYEQYF.

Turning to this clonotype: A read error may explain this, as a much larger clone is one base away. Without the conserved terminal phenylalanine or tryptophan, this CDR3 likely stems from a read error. The CDR3 DNA reads TGTGCCAGCAGTTTATCTCCTGCATCACCCCTCCACTCT. It translates to CASSLSPASPLHS. The chain uses TRBV27 and TRBJ1-6; no firm D call. Deletions cut 0 bases from V and 10 bases from J, with 7 bases between. In germline, CDR1 is MNHEY, CDR2 SMNVEV (reference sequence). The CDR3 is made up of 13 amino acids.

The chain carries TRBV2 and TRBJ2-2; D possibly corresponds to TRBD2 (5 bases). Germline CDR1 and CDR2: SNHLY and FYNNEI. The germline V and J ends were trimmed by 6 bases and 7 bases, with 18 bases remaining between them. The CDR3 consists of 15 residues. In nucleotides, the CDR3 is TGTGCCAGCAGGGGGAAGTCTAGCACGGTCGGGGAGCTGTTTTTT. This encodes CASRGKSSTVGELFF.

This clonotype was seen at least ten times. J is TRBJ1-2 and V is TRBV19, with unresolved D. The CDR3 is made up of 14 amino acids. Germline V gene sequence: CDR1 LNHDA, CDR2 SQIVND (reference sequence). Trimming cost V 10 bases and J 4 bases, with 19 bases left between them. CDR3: CATLQPELGYGYTF. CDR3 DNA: TGTGCCACCCTCCAACCGGAGCTGGGCTATGGCTACACCTTC.

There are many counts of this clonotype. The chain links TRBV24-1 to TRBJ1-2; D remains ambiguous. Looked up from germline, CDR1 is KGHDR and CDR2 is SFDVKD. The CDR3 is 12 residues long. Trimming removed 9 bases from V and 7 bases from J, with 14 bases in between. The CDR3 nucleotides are TGTGCCACCTATGAATGGGATTCTGGCTACACCTTC. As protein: CATYEWDSGYTF.

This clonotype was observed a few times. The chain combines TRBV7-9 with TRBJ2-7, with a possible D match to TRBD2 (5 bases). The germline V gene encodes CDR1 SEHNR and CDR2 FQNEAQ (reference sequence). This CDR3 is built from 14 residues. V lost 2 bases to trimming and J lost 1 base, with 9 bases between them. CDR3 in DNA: TGTGCCAGCAGCTTAACCGCGGGTTCCTACGAGCAGTACTTC. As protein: CASSLTAGSYEQYF. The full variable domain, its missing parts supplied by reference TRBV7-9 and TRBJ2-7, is DTGVSQNPRHKITKRGQNVTFRCDPISEHNRLYWYRQTLGQGPEFLTYFQNEAQLEKSRLLSDRFSAERPKGSFSTLEIQRTEQGDSAMYLCASSLTAGSYEQYFGPGTRLTVT.

The CDR3 reads CASDRAGEGNEQFF. The CDR3 coding sequence is TGTGCCAGCGACAGGGCCGGGGAGGGCAATGAGCAGTTCTTC. This chain connects TRBV6-1 to TRBJ2-1; D is possibly TRBD1 or TRBD2 (7 bases each). Germline assignment: CDR1 MNHNS and CDR2 SASEGT. Trimming stripped 8 bases from V and 6 bases from J, with 17 bases between. This CDR3 contains 14 residues.

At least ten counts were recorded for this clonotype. CDR3 loop: CASSQVQGGEKLFF. For the CDR3, the DNA is TGCGCCAGCAGCCAAGTTCAGGGAGGCGAAAAACTGTTTTTT. The chain joins TRBV4-1 to TRBJ1-4, with D perhaps matching TRBD1 (5 bases). V lost 1 base and J 8 bases, leaving 11 bases between the germline ends. Germline CDR1 MGHRA, CDR2 YSYEKL. The CDR3 contains 14 residues.

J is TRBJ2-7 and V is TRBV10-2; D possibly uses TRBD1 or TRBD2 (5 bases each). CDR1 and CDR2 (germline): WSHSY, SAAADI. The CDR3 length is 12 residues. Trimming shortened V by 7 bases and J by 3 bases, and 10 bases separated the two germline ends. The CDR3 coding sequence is TGCGCCAGCACGGGGACCGGCTACGAGCAGTACTTC. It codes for CASTGTGYEQYF.

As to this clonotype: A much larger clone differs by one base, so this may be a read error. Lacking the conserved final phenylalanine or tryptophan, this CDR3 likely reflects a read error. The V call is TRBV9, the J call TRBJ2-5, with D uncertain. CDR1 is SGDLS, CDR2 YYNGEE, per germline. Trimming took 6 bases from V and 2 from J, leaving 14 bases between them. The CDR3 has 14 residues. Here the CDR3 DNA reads TGTGCCAGCATGGTAACGATTGGACAAGAGACCCAGTACGTC. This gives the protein CASMVTIGQETQYV.

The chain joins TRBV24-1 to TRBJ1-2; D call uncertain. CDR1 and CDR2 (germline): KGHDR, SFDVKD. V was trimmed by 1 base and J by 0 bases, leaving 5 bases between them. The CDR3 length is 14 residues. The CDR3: CATSDFTTNYGYTF. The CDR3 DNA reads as TGTGCCACCAGTGATTTTACTACTAACTATGGCTACACCTTC.

DNA of the CDR3: TGTGCCACCAGTGATTTTGACCAGGGGACAGGTCAAGAGACCCAGTACTTC. Translated: CATSDFDQGTGQETQYF. J is TRBJ2-5 and V is TRBV24-1; 8 nucleotides align to TRBD1. After removal of 1 base from V and 2 bases from J, the junction contained 8 bases not matched to a gene. The CDR3 extends over 17 amino acids. Germline assignment: CDR1 KGHDR and CDR2 SFDVKD.

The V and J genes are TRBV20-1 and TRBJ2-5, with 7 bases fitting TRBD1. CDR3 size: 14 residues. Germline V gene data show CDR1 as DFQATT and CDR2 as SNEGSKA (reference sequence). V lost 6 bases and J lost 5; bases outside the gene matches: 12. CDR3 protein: CSARDSRWIETQYF. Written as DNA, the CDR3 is TGCAGTGCCCGGGACAGTCGTTGGATTGAGACCCAGTACTTC.

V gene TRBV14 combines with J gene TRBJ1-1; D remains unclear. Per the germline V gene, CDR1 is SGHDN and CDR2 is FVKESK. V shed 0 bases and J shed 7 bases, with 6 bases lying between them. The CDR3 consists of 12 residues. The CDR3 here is CASSQDQLEAFF. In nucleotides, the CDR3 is TGTGCCAGCAGCCAAGATCAACTTGAAGCTTTCTTT.

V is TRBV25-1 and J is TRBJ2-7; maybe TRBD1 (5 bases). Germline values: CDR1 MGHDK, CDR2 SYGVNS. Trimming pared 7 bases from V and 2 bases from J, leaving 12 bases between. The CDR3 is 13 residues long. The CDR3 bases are TGTGCCAGCAAGGGGAAGGGGACCTACGAGCAGTACTTC. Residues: CASKGKGTYEQYF.

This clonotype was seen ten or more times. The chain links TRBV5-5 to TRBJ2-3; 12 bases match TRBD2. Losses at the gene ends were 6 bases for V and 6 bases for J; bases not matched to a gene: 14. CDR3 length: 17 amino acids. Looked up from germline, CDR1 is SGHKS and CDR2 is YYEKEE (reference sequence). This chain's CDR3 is CASINIRTSGTLDTQYF. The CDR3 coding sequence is TGTGCCAGCATCAACATTCGGACTAGCGGGACTTTGGATACGCAGTATTTT.

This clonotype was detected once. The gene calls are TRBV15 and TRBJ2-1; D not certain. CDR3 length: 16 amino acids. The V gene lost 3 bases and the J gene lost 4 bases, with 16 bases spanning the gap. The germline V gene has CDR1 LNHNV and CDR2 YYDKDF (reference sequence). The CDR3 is CATSSRPGKAYNEQFF. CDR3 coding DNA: TGTGCCACCAGCAGCCGCCCGGGTAAAGCTTACAATGAGCAGTTCTTC.

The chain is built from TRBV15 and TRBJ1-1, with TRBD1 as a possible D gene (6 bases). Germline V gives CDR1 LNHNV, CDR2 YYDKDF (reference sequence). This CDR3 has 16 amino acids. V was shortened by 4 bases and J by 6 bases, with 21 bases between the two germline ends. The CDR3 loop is CATSNTGREATPEAFF. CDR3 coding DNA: TGTGCCACCAGCAACACAGGGAGGGAGGCGACCCCTGAAGCTTTCTTT. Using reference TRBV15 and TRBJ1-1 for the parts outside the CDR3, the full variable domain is DAMVIQNPRYQVTQFGKPVTLSCSQTLNHNVMYWYQQKSSQAPKLLFHYYDKDFNNEADTPDNFQSRRPNTSFCFLDIRSPGLGDTAMYLCATSNTGREATPEAFFGQGTRLTVV.

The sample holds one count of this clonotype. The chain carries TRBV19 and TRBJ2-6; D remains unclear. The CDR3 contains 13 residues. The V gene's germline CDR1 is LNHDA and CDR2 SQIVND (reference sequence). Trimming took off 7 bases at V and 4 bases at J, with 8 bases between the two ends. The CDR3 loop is CASTPPGANVLTF. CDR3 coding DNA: TGTGCCAGTACCCCCCCGGGGGCCAACGTCCTGACTTTC.

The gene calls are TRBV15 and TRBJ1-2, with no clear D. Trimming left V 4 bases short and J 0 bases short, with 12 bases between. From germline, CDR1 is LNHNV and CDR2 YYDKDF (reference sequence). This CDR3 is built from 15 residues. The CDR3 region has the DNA TGTGCCACCAGCAATCATACGAACCCTAACTATGGCTACACCTTC. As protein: CATSNHTNPNYGYTF.

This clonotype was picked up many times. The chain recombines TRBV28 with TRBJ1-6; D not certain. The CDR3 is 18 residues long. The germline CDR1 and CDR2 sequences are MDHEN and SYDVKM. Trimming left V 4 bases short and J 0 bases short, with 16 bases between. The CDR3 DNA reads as TGTGCCAGCAGTTCCCTCCGCGGTACCTACTCCTATAATTCACCCCTCCACTTT. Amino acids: CASSSLRGTYSYNSPLHF.

CDR3 DNA: TGCAGTGCTTCGACACCGAACACTGAAGCTTTCTTT. As protein: CSASTPNTEAFF. The V call is TRBV20-1, the J call TRBJ1-1; D remains unclear. Germline V gives CDR1 DFQATT, CDR2 SNEGSKA (reference sequence). Trimming cost V 5 bases and J 1 base, with 8 bases left between them. The CDR3 runs 12 residues.

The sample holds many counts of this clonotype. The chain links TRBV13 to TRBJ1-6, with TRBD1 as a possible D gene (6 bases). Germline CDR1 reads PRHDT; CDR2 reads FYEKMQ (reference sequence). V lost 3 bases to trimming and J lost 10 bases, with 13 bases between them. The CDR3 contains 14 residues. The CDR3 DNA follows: TGTGCCAGCAGCTTGGGGGCCTCCGCCTCACCCCTCCACTTT. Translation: CASSLGASASPLHF. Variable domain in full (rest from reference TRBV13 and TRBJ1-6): AAGVIQSPRHLIKEKRETATLKCYPIPRHDTVYWYQQGPGQDPQFLISFYEKMQSDKGSIPDRFSAQQFSDYHSELNMSSLELGDSALYFCASSLGASASPLHFGNGTRLTVT.

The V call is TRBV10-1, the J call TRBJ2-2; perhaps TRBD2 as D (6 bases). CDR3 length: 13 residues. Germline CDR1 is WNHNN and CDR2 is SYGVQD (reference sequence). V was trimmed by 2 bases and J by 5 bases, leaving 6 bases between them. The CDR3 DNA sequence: TGCGCCAGCAGTGAGCGGGAGACCGGGGAGCTGTTTTTT. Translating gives CASSERETGELFF.

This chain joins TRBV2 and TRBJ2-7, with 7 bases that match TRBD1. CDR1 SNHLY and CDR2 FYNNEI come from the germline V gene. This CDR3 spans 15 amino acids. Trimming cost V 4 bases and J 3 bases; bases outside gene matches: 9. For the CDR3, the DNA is TGTGCCAGCAGTGTTGAGGAGGCAGGGGGCTACGAGCAGTACTTC. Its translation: CASSVEEAGGYEQYF.

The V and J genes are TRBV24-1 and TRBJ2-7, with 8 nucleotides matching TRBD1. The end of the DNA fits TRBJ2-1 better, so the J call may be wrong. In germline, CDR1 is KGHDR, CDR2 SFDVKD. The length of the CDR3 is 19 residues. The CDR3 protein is CATSVALGTGRALYNEQFF. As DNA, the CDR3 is TGTGCCACCAGTGTCGCCTTAGGGACAGGCAGAGCCTTGTACAATGAGCAGTTCTTC.